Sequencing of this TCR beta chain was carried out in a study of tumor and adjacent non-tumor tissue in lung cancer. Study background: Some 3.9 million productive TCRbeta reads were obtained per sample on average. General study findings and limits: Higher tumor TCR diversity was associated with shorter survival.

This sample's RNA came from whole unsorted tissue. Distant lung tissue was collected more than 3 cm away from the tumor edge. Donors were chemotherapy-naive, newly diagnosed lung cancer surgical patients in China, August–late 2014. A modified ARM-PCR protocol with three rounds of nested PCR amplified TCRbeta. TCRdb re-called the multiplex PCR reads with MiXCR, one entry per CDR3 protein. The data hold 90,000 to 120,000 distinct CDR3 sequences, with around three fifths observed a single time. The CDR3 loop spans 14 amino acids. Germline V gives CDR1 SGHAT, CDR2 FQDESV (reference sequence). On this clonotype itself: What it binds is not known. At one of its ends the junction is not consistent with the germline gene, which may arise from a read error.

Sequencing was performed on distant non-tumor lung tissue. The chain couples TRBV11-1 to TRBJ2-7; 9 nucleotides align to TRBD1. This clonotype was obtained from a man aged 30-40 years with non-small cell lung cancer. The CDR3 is CASSLRQGVDEQYF. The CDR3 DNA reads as TGTGCCAGCAGCTTACGACAGGGGGTCGACGAGCAGTATTTC.